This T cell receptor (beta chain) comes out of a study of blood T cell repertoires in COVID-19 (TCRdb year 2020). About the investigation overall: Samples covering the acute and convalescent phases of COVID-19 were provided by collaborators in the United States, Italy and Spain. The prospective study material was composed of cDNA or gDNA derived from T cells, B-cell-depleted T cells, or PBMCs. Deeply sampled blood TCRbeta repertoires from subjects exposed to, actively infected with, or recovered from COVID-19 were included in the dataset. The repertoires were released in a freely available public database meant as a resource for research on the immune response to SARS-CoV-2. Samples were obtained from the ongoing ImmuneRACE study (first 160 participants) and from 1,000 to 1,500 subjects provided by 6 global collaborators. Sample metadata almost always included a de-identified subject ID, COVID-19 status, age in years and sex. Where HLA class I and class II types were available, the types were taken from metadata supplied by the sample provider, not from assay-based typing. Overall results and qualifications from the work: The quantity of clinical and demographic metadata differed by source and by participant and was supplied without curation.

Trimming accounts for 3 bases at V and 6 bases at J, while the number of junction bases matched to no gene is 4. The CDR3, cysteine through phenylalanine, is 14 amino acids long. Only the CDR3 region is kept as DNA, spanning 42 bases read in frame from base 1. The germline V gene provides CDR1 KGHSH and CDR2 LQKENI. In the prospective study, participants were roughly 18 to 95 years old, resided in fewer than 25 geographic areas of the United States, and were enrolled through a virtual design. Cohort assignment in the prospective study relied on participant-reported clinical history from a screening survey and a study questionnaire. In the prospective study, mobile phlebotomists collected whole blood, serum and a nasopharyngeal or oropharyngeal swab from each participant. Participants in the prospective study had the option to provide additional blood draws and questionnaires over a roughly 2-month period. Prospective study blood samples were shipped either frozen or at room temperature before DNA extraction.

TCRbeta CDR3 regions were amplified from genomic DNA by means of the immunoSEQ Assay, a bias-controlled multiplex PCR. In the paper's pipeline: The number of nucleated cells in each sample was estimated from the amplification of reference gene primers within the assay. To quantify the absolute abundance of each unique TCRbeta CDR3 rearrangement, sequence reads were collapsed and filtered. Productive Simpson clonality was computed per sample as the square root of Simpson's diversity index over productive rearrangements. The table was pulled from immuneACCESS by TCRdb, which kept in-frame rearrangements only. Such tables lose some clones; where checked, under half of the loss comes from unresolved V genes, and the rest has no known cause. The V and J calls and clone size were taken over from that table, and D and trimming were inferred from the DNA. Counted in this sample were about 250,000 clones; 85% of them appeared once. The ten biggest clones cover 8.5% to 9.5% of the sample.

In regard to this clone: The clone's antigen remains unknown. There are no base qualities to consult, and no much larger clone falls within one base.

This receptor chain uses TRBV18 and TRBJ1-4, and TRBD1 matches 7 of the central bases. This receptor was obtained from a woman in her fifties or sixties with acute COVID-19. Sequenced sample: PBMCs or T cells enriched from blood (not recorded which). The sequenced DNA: TGTGCCAGCTCACCCGACAGGGTATATGAAAAACTGTTTTTT. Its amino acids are CASSPDRVYEKLFF.